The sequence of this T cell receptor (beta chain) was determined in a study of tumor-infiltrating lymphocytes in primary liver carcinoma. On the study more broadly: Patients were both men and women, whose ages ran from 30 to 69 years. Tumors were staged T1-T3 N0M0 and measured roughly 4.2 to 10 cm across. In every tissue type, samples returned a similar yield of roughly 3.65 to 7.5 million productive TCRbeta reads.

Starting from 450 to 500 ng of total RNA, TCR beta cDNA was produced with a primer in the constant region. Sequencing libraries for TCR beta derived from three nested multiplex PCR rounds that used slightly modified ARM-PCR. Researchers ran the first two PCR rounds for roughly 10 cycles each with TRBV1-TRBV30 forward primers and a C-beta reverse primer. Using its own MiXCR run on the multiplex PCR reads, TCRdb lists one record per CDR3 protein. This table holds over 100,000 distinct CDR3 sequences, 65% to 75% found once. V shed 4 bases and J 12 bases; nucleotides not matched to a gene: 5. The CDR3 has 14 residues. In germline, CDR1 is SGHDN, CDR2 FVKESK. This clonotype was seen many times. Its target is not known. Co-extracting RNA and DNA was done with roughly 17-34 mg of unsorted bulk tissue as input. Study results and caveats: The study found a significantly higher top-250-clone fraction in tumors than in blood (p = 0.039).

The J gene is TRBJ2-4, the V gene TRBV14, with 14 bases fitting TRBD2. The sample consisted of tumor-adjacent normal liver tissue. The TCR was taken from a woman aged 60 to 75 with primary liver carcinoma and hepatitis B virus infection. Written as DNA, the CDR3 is TGTGCCAGCAGCCGAGCGGGGACTAGCGGGAGTCAGTACTTC. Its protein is CASSRAGTSGSQYF.